Following are 17 T cell receptor beta chains from one sample sequenced in a study of Ad26.COV2.S vaccination and SARS-CoV-2 variants. Treatment noted: about 20 received Ad26.COV2.S at low or high dose, single or two shots; 5 received placebo; per-sample allocation not given. Samples came from day 63 after the first vaccine or placebo injection. Using immunoSEQ multiplex PCR, the repertoire was profiled, and TCRdb retains in-frame clones only, with some absent. The data hold about 350,000 clones, with around 89% observed a single time. The sample here was peripheral blood, taken in a trial of Ad26.COV2.S vaccine versus placebo. These receptors originate from a person aged 18-60 years who received the Ad26.COV2.S COVID-19 vaccine or a placebo.

The chain is built from TRBV14 and TRBJ2-2; TRBD2 matches at 8 bases. Germline CDR1 reads SGHDN; CDR2 reads FVKESK. CDR3 length: 17 residues. V lost 0 bases and J lost 4; bases outside the gene matches: 7. CDR3 DNA sequence: TGTGCCAGCAGCCAAGAGTCAGCGGGAGTGGTCACCGGGGAGCTGTTTTTT. It translates to CASSQESAGVVTGELFF. Complete variable domain (other parts from reference TRBV14 and TRBJ2-2): EAGVTQFPSHSVIEKGQTVTLRCDPISGHDNLYWYRRVMGKEIKFLLHFVKESKQDESGMPNNRFLAERTGGTYSTLKVQPAELEDSGVYFCASSQESAGVVTGELFFGEGSRLTVL.

This clone turned up a few times. J is TRBJ2-7 and V is TRBV2; perhaps D is TRBD1 or TRBD2 (5 bases each). Looked up from germline, CDR1 is SNHLY and CDR2 is FYNNEI. Trimming pared 4 bases from V and 4 bases from J, leaving 8 bases between. CDR3 length: 12 residues. CDR3 in amino acids: CASSVGGYEQYF. The DNA for the CDR3 is TGTGCCAGCAGTGTTGGGGGTTACGAGCAGTACTTC.

This clone was seen just once. V is TRBV7-2 and J is TRBJ2-5, with TRBD2 matching over 8 bases. The CDR3 covers 15 residues. The junction had 5 bases not matched to a gene; V was cut back by 1 base and J by 4 bases. Per germline, CDR1 SGHTA and CDR2 FQGNSA. CDR3 DNA: TGTGCCAGCAGCTTAGGGGGACTAGACGGAGAGACCCAGTACTTC. Protein sequence: CASSLGGLDGETQYF.

This clone was observed a single time. The chain combines TRBV27 with TRBJ1-6, with D tentatively TRBD1 (5 bases). Germline V gene data show CDR1 as MNHEY and CDR2 as SMNVEV (reference sequence). Trimming stripped 2 bases from V and 10 bases from J, with 9 bases between. This CDR3 is built from 13 residues. The CDR3 DNA reads as TGTGCCAGCAGTTTAGCCTGGGGCTCACCCCTCCACTTT. Its translation: CASSLAWGSPLHF.

For this clone: The sample holds other DNA sequences that translate to the same CDR3. This rearrangement joins TRBV20-1 to TRBJ2-5; the D is unclear. Trimming removed 3 bases from V and 5 bases from J, with 4 bases in between. The germline gives CDR1 DFQATT, CDR2 SNEGSKA (reference sequence). The CDR3 has 10 residues. CDR3 sequence: CSASLETQYF. Here the CDR3 DNA reads TGCAGTGCTAGTTTGGAGACCCAGTACTTC.

This sequence joins TRBV30 and TRBJ2-2; no firm D call. The CDR3 has 13 residues. V lost 3 bases, J lost 6 bases, and 11 bases lay in between. Germline loops: CDR1 GTSNPN, CDR2 SVGIG (reference sequence). This CDR3 is CAWRLFGAGELFF. DNA for the CDR3: TGTGCCTGGAGACTATTTGGGGCCGGGGAGCTGTTTTTT.

This chain uses TRBV6-5 with TRBJ2-7; D not certain. The germline V gene encodes CDR1 MNHEY and CDR2 SVGAGI. The V and J ends lost 3 bases and 2 bases respectively, with 14 bases between them. The CDR3 is made up of 15 amino acids. The CDR3 loop reads CASSYSYSGAYEQYF. In nucleotides, the CDR3 is TGTGCCAGCAGTTATTCATATTCTGGGGCCTACGAGCAGTACTTC.

The genes are TRBV19 and TRBJ2-3, with D possibly being TRBD2 (5 bases). The length of the CDR3 is 12 residues. Germline CDR1 reads LNHDA; CDR2 reads SQIVND (reference sequence). V shed 5 bases and J shed 5 bases, with 8 bases lying between them. CDR3 sequence (DNA): TGTGCCAGTAGTTTCGGAGGAGATACGCAGTATTTT. As protein: CASSFGGDTQYF.

V and J are TRBV28 and TRBJ2-7, with TRBD2 matching 7 bases. The CDR3 runs to 13 residues. Germline CDR1 MDHEN, CDR2 SYDVKM. V shed 10 bases and J 0 bases; nucleotides not matched to a gene: 6. The CDR3 bases are TGTGCCATCCAAGCGGGGAGCTCCTACGAGCAGTACTTC. Translation: CAIQAGSSYEQYF.

The chain carries TRBV28 and TRBJ1-5; D is possibly TRBD1 (5 bases). The V end was cut by 5 bases, the J end by 7 bases, with 15 bases between. Germline CDR1 reads MDHEN; CDR2 reads SYDVKM. The length of the CDR3 is 14 residues. In DNA form, the CDR3 reads TGTGCCAGCAGTCCGCTGGGGCTGGGACAGCCCCAGCATTTT. Translated, it gives CASSPLGLGQPQHF.

The chain combines TRBV30 with TRBJ1-1; no definite D call. The CDR3 covers 12 residues. Trimming pared 0 bases from V and 7 bases from J, leaving 9 bases between. Germline V gives CDR1 GTSNPN, CDR2 SVGIG (reference sequence). CDR3 bases: TGTGCCTGGAGTGTTATGGCCGATGAAGCTTTCTTT. Translated: CAWSVMADEAFF.

The count of this clone is one. This chain connects TRBV2 to TRBJ1-2, with TRBD1 matching 7 bases. Germline values: CDR1 SNHLY, CDR2 FYNNEI. With 5 bases clipped from V and 0 bases from J, the junction kept 9 bases outside the gene matches. The CDR3 has 16 residues. The CDR3 region is CASSRQGGTANYGYTF. In nucleotides, the CDR3 is TGTGCCAGCAGTCGACAGGGAGGTACGGCTAACTATGGCTACACCTTC.

The chain joins TRBV6-2 or TRBV6-3 to TRBJ1-2, with D unresolved. Trimming shortened V by 0 bases and J by 1 base, and 6 bases separated the two germline ends. In germline, CDR1 is MNHEY, CDR2 SVGEGT. The CDR3 contains 14 residues. The CDR3 DNA reads as TGTGCCAGCAGTTACTCGTCGGTTAACTATGGCTACACCTTC. Encoded protein: CASSYSSVNYGYTF.

This chain links TRBV10-3 with TRBJ1-2; D might be TRBD1 (5 bases). Trimming left V 10 bases short and J 6 bases short, with 18 bases between. The CDR3 loop spans 13 amino acids. Germline assignment: CDR1 ENHRY and CDR2 SYGVKD. The CDR3 protein is CATGTHGLDGYTF. The CDR3 DNA follows: TGTGCCACCGGGACCCACGGGCTTGATGGCTACACCTTC.

This rearrangement joins TRBV20-1 to TRBJ2-7; 9 nucleotides agree with TRBD1. J was trimmed by 4 bases and V by 3 bases; bases with no gene match: 7. The V gene's germline CDR1 is DFQATT and CDR2 SNEGSKA (reference sequence). This CDR3 is built from 14 residues. The CDR3 reads CSASSTGGSYEQYF. As DNA, the CDR3 is TGCAGTGCTAGTTCGACAGGGGGATCGTACGAGCAGTACTTC.

This chain connects TRBV11-2 to TRBJ2-7, with D perhaps TRBD1 (6 bases). V was pared by 5 bases and J by 9 bases, with 17 bases between. The CDR3 covers 13 residues. The germline CDR1 and CDR2 sequences are SGHAT and FQNNGV. The CDR3 DNA is TGTGCCAGCAGCCGTGACAGGCGACGAGGGCAGTACTTC. It is translated as CASSRDRRRGQYF.

The J gene is TRBJ2-2, the V gene TRBV5-1; 8 bases agree with TRBD1. The germline V gene encodes CDR1 SGHRS and CDR2 YFSETQ. There are 15 residues in the CDR3. V lost 4 bases and J lost 4; bases outside the gene matches: 6. The CDR3 region is CASSGQGGSTGELFF. CDR3 nucleotides: TGCGCCAGCAGCGGACAGGGCGGAAGCACCGGGGAGCTGTTTTTT.